The 15 T cell receptor beta chains given below trace back to one sample, sequenced in a study of CD8+ T cells in alopecia areata listed by TCRdb under 2018. The sample's time point, from its label and the paper: 4 weeks on oral tofacitinib. The label giving this sample's treatment or condition can be read as: oral pan-JAK inhibitor, 5-10 mg twice daily. The library was built by means of the immunoSEQ multiplex PCR assay. To provide template for TCR sequencing, every sample had RNA extracted and reverse transcribed into cDNA. In TCRdb, the immuneACCESS table is reduced to in-frame sequences with V and J assigned. These tables do not hold every clone; where another copy was compared, an unresolved V gene accounts for under half, and the others remain unexplained. This sample lists 130,000 to 150,000 clones; 65% to 90% were detected once. The top ten constitute 25% of the sample. The sequencing here drew on CD8+ T cells sorted from blood, taken at week 4, from a patient treated with tofacitinib. The receptors derive from a human donor with alopecia areata.

The rearrangement links TRBV4-3 to TRBJ2-7, with D tentatively TRBD1 or TRBD2 (5 bases each). V dropped 0 bases and J dropped 2 bases, with 11 bases sitting between them. CDR1 is LGHNA, CDR2 YSLEER, per germline. The CDR3 totals 15 residues. The CDR3 DNA reads TGCGCCAGCAGCCAAGAAGGGACGGGACCCTACGAGCAGTACTTC. This encodes CASSQEGTGPYEQYF.

This clone was recorded once. The chain is built from TRBV7-8 and TRBJ2-1, with 11 positions matching TRBD2. Germline V lookup: CDR1 SGHVS, CDR2 FQNEAQ. With V trimmed by 6 bases and J by 1 base, 5 bases remained unmatched. This CDR3 is built from 16 residues. CDR3 nucleotides: TGTGCCAGCAGTTCTTTAGCGGGGGGGTCCTACAATGAGCAGTTCTTC. Amino acid sequence: CASSSLAGGSYNEQFF.

CDR3 coding DNA: TGCGCCAGCAGCTCGGGACAGGGGGCAGGTGGCTATGGCTACACCTTC. This translates into CASSSGQGAGGYGYTF. The chain combines TRBV5-1 with TRBJ1-2; TRBD1 aligns across 12 bases. The V gene end was trimmed by 3 bases and the J gene end by 4 bases; junction bases not matched to a gene: 7. Germline lookup yields CDR1 SGHRS and CDR2 YFSETQ. The CDR3 consists of 16 residues. Full variable domain (remainder filled in from reference TRBV5-1 and TRBJ1-2): KAGVTQTPRYLIKTRGQQVTLSCSPISGHRSVSWYQQTPGQGLQFLFEYFSETQRNKGNFPGRFSGRQFSNSRSEMNVSTLELGDSALYLCASSSGQGAGGYGYTFGSGTRLTVV.

The chain links TRBV5-1 to TRBJ2-4; TRBD1 agrees at 7 bases. V shed 0 bases and J 4 bases; nucleotides not matched to a gene: 7. Per the germline V gene, CDR1 is SGHRS and CDR2 is YFSETQ. The CDR3 covers 16 residues. The CDR3 protein is CASSLAEGTEKNIQYF. In nucleotides, the CDR3 is TGCGCCAGCAGCTTGGCCGAGGGGACAGAGAAAAACATTCAGTACTTC.

The rearrangement links TRBV19 to TRBJ2-1, with D possibly being TRBD1 (6 bases). This CDR3 is 12 amino acids long. V was clipped by 5 bases and J by 7 bases, with 9 bases between them. Germline CDR1 LNHDA, CDR2 SQIVND (reference sequence). The CDR3 sequence: CASSRTVNEQFF. The CDR3 DNA sequence: TGTGCCAGTAGTCGGACAGTAAATGAGCAGTTCTTC.

The chain has TRBV18 and TRBJ1-1, with 7 nucleotides matching TRBD1. V lost 1 base to trimming and J lost 7 bases; unmatched junction nucleotides: 9. This CDR3 comprises 15 residues. Germline CDR1 and CDR2: KGHSH and LQKENI. CDR3 in amino acids: CASSPRGDRVNEAFF. The CDR3 DNA reads TGTGCCAGCTCACCACGCGGTGACAGGGTTAATGAAGCTTTCTTT.

In DNA, the CDR3 is TGTGCCAGCAGAGGACTAGCGGGGGCCTTCTACAATGAGCAGTTCTTC. It translates to CASRGLAGAFYNEQFF. The chain links TRBV2 to TRBJ2-1; 13 bases fit TRBD2. This CDR3 comprises 16 residues. Germline V lookup: CDR1 SNHLY, CDR2 FYNNEI. The junction had 5 bases not matched to a gene; V was cut back by 6 bases and J by 3 bases.

The J gene is TRBJ2-7, the V gene TRBV7-8, with 9 bases that match TRBD1. The length of the CDR3 is 16 residues. The V and J ends lost 3 bases and 6 bases, in that order; junction bases with no gene match: 12. Germline-derived CDR1 and CDR2 are SGHVS and FQNEAQ. The CDR3 DNA is TGTGCCAGCAGCTTCGGCTCGGGGACAGGGTTGGGCGAGCAGTACTTC. It specifies CASSFGSGTGLGEQYF.

The rearrangement joins TRBV14 to TRBJ1-1, with D unresolved. CDR3 size: 13 residues. Germline CDR1 is SGHDN and CDR2 is FVKESK. With 1 base removed from V and 5 bases from J, the gap between germline ends came to 8 bases. CDR3: CASSQVEGTEAFF. In DNA, the CDR3 is TGTGCCAGCAGCCAAGTAGAAGGTACTGAAGCTTTCTTT.

This clone was picked up one time. The V and J genes are TRBV29-1 and TRBJ1-1; D gene unclear. This CDR3 has 11 amino acids. Germline lookup yields CDR1 SQVTM and CDR2 ANQGSEA. The V end lost 7 bases, the J end lost 5 bases, and 11 bases lay between the germline ends. The CDR3 spells CSAPSGTEAFF. The CDR3, as DNA: TGCAGCGCCCCCTCAGGTACTGAAGCTTTCTTT.

CDR3 sequence (DNA): TGTGCCAGCAGTGAATCTAGAGGCAGGGAGTACGAGCAGTACTTC. It encodes CASSESRGREYEQYF. The chain is built from TRBV25-1 and TRBJ2-7, with D perhaps given as TRBD1 or TRBD2 (5 bases each). Per germline, CDR1 MGHDK and CDR2 SYGVNS. CDR3 length equals 15 residues. Trimming cost V 1 base and J 4 bases, with 14 bases left between them.

The V call is TRBV11-2, the J call TRBJ2-3; weak D call: TRBD2 (5 bases). Trimming stripped 1 base from V and 5 bases from J, with 16 bases between. Germline V gene lookup returns CDR1 SGHAT and CDR2 FQNNGV. The CDR3 runs to 16 residues. The CDR3 sequence: CASSLAGSGGIDTQYF. CDR3 DNA: TGTGCCAGCAGCTTAGCGGGTTCCGGAGGCATAGATACGCAGTATTTT.

This clone was seen more than once but under ten times. The chain links TRBV7-6 to TRBJ2-1; D is undetermined. Germline loops: CDR1 SGHVS, CDR2 FNYEAQ. Trimming removed 5 bases from V and 9 bases from J, with 8 bases in between. This CDR3 is built from 11 residues. CDR3 coding DNA: TGTGCCAGCAGCCAAAAGGGTGAGCAGTTCTTC. Protein product: CASSQKGEQFF. Supplemented by reference TRBV7-6 and TRBJ2-1, the full variable domain reads GAGVSQSPRYKVTKRGQDVALRCDPISGHVSLYWYRQALGQGPEFLTYFNYEAQQDKSGLPNDRFSAERPEGSISTLTIQRTEQRDSAMYRCASSQKGEQFFGPGTRLTVL.

The CDR3 spells CAWMSLRAEQYF. CDR3 bases: TGTGCCTGGATGAGCTTGAGGGCCGAGCAGTACTTC. The chain uses TRBV30 and TRBJ2-7; tentatively, D is TRBD2 (5 bases). Trimming left V 4 bases short and J 6 bases short, with 13 bases between. The CDR3 sequence is 12 residues long. Germline V gene sequence: CDR1 GTSNPN, CDR2 SVGIG (reference sequence).

For the CDR3, the DNA is TGTGCCACCAGCAGATTTGGAGGCGCCGTCGAGCAGTACTTC. This sequence encodes CATSRFGGAVEQYF. The V and J genes are TRBV15 and TRBJ2-7, with D perhaps TRBD2 (5 bases). Germline-derived CDR1 and CDR2 are LNHNV and YYDKDF (reference sequence). The V end lost 2 bases, the J end lost 6 bases, and 14 bases lay between the germline ends. The CDR3 has 14 amino acids.